In this sample, the clone carrying this TCR beta chain turned up many times. The source of the sample is a study of human T cells and chemical hapten exposure. Study summary: Weekly administration of diphenylcyclopropenone to the scalp of patients continued throughout the approximately 25-week study. The patients, most of them female, presented with alopecia areata, totalis or universalis.

Indicated time point: patch test 1, 2 weeks after DPC sensitization. Indicated treatment: therapeutic diphenylcyclopropenone sensitization with weekly scalp DPC. Drawing of blood took place ahead of applying each patch test. RNA extraction used unfractionated whole blood as the source of total RNA. TCRdb re-called the RACE reads through MiXCR, storing one row per CDR3 protein. The sample carries a few hundred thousand distinct CDR3 sequences, more than 4.5% recorded once. The V gene's germline CDR1 is LGHDT and CDR2 YNNKEL (reference sequence). V was shortened by 1 base and J by 0 bases, with 3 bases between the two germline ends. The CDR3 sequence is 14 residues long.

This receptor was taken from a woman aged 50 to 60 with alopecia areata. Some clones in this sample may be carry-over from other donors' samples. The J gene is TRBJ2-2, the V gene TRBV3-1; no clear D gene. The sample in question was whole blood, obtained in connection with sensitization to the hapten diphenylcyclopropenone (DPC). The CDR3 nucleotides are TGTGCCAGCAGCCAAGTCGCGAACACCGGGGAGCTGTTTTTT. This translates into CASSQVANTGELFF.